The entry that follows covers one T cell receptor (beta chain) sequence. The J segment lost 5 bases and the V segment lost 7 bases, leaving 11 bases of the junction unmatched. This CDR3 spans 14 amino acids. CDR1 is MNHEY, CDR2 SMNVEV, per germline (reference sequence). The data belong to a study of blood T cell repertoires in COVID-19. Libraries were prepared by immunoSEQ multiplex PCR; TCRdb keeps only in-frame clonotypes and omits some of them. Of 150,000 or so clones listed, around 83% are singletons. The V and J genes are TRBV27 and TRBJ2-7; TRBD2 agrees at 7 bases. The sequenced sample was PBMCs or T cells enriched from blood (not recorded which). The receptor's source is a middle-aged man who had recovered from COVID-19. CDR3: CASTNRGVSNEQYF. The CDR3 DNA sequence: TGTGCCAGCACGAACCGGGGGGTGTCGAACGAGCAGTACTTC.